The 21 T cell receptor beta chains given below trace back to one sample, sequenced in a study of blood T cells in healthy people across ages (dated by TCRdb to the mid-2010s). Preparation of the library involved 5' RACE. Sequencing was performed on an Illumina HiSeq 2500. A second PCR of about 7 to 12 cycles was run with a J-beta primer mix and a sample-barcoded 5' primer. The public reads were run again by TCRdb, first through fastp at Q25 and then through MiXCR, and only productive beta chains were kept. Here each entry gathers all rows of one CDR3 protein and keeps the most common genes and DNA. The sample profile shows under 1,100,000 distinct CDR3 sequences; 25% of them were found once. The ten most abundant clones make up around 0.75% of the sample. These data were also filed under a second study, of T cells of mothers and their children.

The sequenced material came from blood. These receptors were taken from a girl aged 2 to 9 in good health.

This clonotype occurred a few times. V is TRBV29-1 and J is TRBJ2-1; D unresolved. There are 14 residues in the CDR3. Germline loops: CDR1 SQVTM, CDR2 ANQGSEA. V lost 4 bases, J lost 0 bases, and 10 bases lay in between. The CDR3 region is CSVVERTSYNEQFF. CDR3 DNA: TGCAGCGTTGTCGAAAGGACCTCCTACAATGAGCAGTTCTTC.

This clonotype was found many times. The rearrangement joins TRBV7-3 to TRBJ2-5; D gene uncertain. The germline V gene encodes CDR1 SGHTA and CDR2 FQGTGA. This CDR3 has 13 amino acids. V shed 1 base and J shed 4 bases, with 7 bases lying between them. Written as DNA, the CDR3 is TGTGCCAGCAGCTTAATGGGTGGAGAGACCCAGTACTTC. Amino acids: CASSLMGGETQYF. The whole variable domain, remainder taken from reference TRBV7-3 and TRBJ2-5, is GAGVSQTPSNKVTEKGKYVELRCDPISGHTALYWYRQSLGQGPEFLIYFQGTGAADDSGLPNDRFFAVRPEGSVSTLKIQRTERGDSAVYLCASSLMGGETQYFGPGTRLLVL.

The rearrangement links TRBV12-3 or TRBV12-4 to TRBJ1-5; D not certain. CDR3 size: 13 residues. Trimming shortened V by 6 bases and J by 7 bases, and 13 bases separated the two germline ends. The chain's CDR3 is CASRRATTQPQHF. The CDR3 nucleotides are TGTGCCAGCAGGCGCGCGACAACCCAGCCCCAGCATTTT.

In its sample, this clonotype was seen a few times. The chain carries TRBV19 and TRBJ1-2; D not resolved. Germline CDR1 reads LNHDA; CDR2 reads SQIVND (reference sequence). This CDR3 is built from 14 residues. V dropped 4 bases and J dropped 6 bases, with 15 bases sitting between them. In DNA form, the CDR3 reads TGTGCCAGTAGTACCCCAGGCTCTGGACATGGCTACACCTTC. The encoded protein is CASSTPGSGHGYTF.

The chain recombines TRBV28 with TRBJ2-7, with TRBD2 identical over 8 bases. Per germline, CDR1 MDHEN and CDR2 SYDVKM. The CDR3 is 14 amino acids. With V trimmed by 7 bases and J by 0 bases, 5 bases remained unmatched. CDR3 DNA sequence: TGTGCCAGCACCAGCGGGAGTGTCTCCTACGAGCAGTACTTC. Translating gives CASTSGSVSYEQYF.

This clonotype was observed a few times. The V and J genes are TRBV4-1 and TRBJ2-4; D perhaps matches TRBD2 (7 bases). Trimming shortened V by 4 bases and J by 3 bases, and 19 bases separated the two germline ends. The V gene's germline CDR1 is MGHRA and CDR2 YSYEKL. CDR3 length: 17 residues. The CDR3 nucleotides are TGCGCCAGCAGCCGCGGGGGCGGGAATGAAGACAAAAACATTCAGTACTTC. Amino acids: CASSRGGGNEDKNIQYF.

In DNA form, the CDR3 reads TGTGCCAGCAGTTTCTCCTTAGCGGGAGGCTACGAGCAGTACTTC. Translation gives CASSFSLAGGYEQYF. This chain joins TRBV28 and TRBJ2-5, with 10 nucleotides matching TRBD2. The closer fit of TRBJ2-7 to the DNA end suggests the J call may be wrong. Germline assignment: CDR1 MDHEN and CDR2 SYDVKM. The CDR3 extends over 15 amino acids.

This clonotype was observed a few times. The CDR3, as DNA: TGCAGCGTGACTTGGGGATCGAACACTGAAGCTTTCTTT. It encodes CSVTWGSNTEAFF. The genes are TRBV29-1 and TRBJ1-1; no clear D gene. CDR3 size: 13 residues. Trimming pared 6 bases from V and 1 base from J, leaving 12 bases between. The V gene's germline CDR1 is SQVTM and CDR2 ANQGSEA. Variable domain in full (rest from reference TRBV29-1 and TRBJ1-1): SAVISQKPSRDICQRGTSLTIQCQVDSQVTMMFWYRQQPGQSLTLIATANQGSEATYESGFVIDKFPISRPNLTFSTLTVSNMSPEDSSIYLCSVTWGSNTEAFFGQGTRLTVV.

The chain carries TRBV9 and TRBJ2-5, with a possible D match to TRBD2 (6 bases). The closer fit of TRBJ2-1 to the DNA end suggests the J call may be wrong. From germline, CDR1 is SGDLS and CDR2 YYNGEE. The CDR3 is 14 residues long. CDR3 coding DNA: TGTGCCAGCAGCGTATCCGGGGGAGTCAATGAGCAGTTCTTC. This translates into CASSVSGGVNEQFF.

This clonotype has just a few counts. The rearrangement uses TRBV4-3 and TRBJ1-5; D remains ambiguous. V lost 0 bases and J 7 bases, leaving 7 bases between the germline ends. Germline V gene lookup returns CDR1 LGHNA and CDR2 YSLEER. The CDR3 loop spans 13 amino acids. The CDR3 sequence is CASSQDTGQPQHF. For the CDR3, the DNA is TGCGCCAGCAGCCAAGATACGGGGCAGCCCCAGCATTTT.

The chain uses TRBV20-1 and TRBJ1-2; D gene unclear. CDR3 length equals 14 residues. Germline assignment: CDR1 DFQATT and CDR2 SNEGSKA (reference sequence). Trimming took 6 bases from V and 1 from J, leaving 15 bases between them. The CDR3 loop is CSARKMAVNYGYTF. In DNA form, the CDR3 reads TGCAGTGCCCGTAAAATGGCAGTTAACTATGGCTACACCTTC.

The chain carries TRBV5-1 and TRBJ2-7; D is perhaps TRBD1 or TRBD2 (5 bases each). V lost 7 bases and J 1 base, leaving 30 bases between the germline ends. CDR3 size: 19 residues. CDR1 and CDR2 (germline): SGHRS, YFSETQ. The CDR3 region is CASYDYPQSGTEASYEQYF. CDR3 nucleotide sequence: TGCGCCAGCTACGACTACCCACAATCCGGGACGGAAGCGTCCTACGAGCAGTACTTC.

The genes are TRBV25-1 and TRBJ2-4; D ambiguous. V lost 8 bases, J lost 3 bases, and 5 bases lay in between. Per germline, CDR1 MGHDK and CDR2 SYGVNS. The CDR3 is made up of 11 amino acids. The CDR3 region has the DNA TGTGCCAGCCAGAGCAAAAACATTCAGTACTTC. As protein: CASQSKNIQYF.

Of note for this clonotype: At one of its ends the junction is not consistent with the germline gene, which may arise from a read error. The chain combines TRBV5-1 with TRBJ1-2; D is unresolved. Germline V gives CDR1 SGHRS, CDR2 YFSETQ. The CDR3 is 14 amino acids. DNA for the CDR3: TGTGCCAGCAGCCAAACGACGGGAAACTATGGCTACACCTTC. Residues: CASSQTTGNYGYTF.

This clonotype was seen a few times. The V gene is TRBV7-8, the J gene TRBJ2-7; D remains unclear. Per germline, CDR1 SGHVS and CDR2 FQNEAQ. The V and J ends lost 1 base and 2 bases respectively, with 21 bases between them. The CDR3 is 18 residues long. The CDR3 region is CASSLVIDFGLTPYEQYF. In DNA, the CDR3 is TGTGCCAGCAGCTTAGTTATTGACTTCGGGTTGACCCCCTACGAGCAGTACTTC.

Remarks on this clonotype: At one end, the junction sequence differs from germline, possibly due to a read error. The chain joins TRBV7-9 to TRBJ1-2; TRBD1 agrees at 7 bases. The germline V gene encodes CDR1 SEHNR and CDR2 FQNEAQ (reference sequence). The CDR3 covers 13 residues. DNA for the CDR3: TGTACCAGCAGCTTAGCAGGGGGGTATGGCTACACCTTC. Translating it yields CTSSLAGGYGYTF.

The chain is built from TRBV19 and TRBJ1-2; TRBD1 agrees at 8 bases. The CDR3 covers 13 residues. Germline CDR1 and CDR2: LNHDA and SQIVND (reference sequence). The trim removed 5 bases at V and 11 bases at J, leaving 10 bases unmatched. The CDR3 DNA reads TGTGCCAGTAGTGGTCCCGGGACAGGAGGATACACCTTC. It specifies CASSGPGTGGYTF.

This clonotype has just a few counts. The junction does not match germline at one end; this may be a read error. CDR3 coding DNA: TGTGCCATCAGTGAGTCGGTAGGCGGTAGCTCTGGGGCCGACGTCCTGACTTTC. Translating gives CAISESVGGSSGADVLTF. The rearrangement links TRBV10-3 to TRBJ2-6; D might be TRBD1 (5 bases). The germline gives CDR1 ENHRY, CDR2 SYGVKD. The CDR3 contains 18 residues.

The chain employs TRBV6-5 and TRBJ1-4; TRBD1 might be the D (5 bases). Trimming took off 0 bases at V and 8 bases at J, with 13 bases between the two ends. The length of the CDR3 is 15 residues. The germline gives CDR1 MNHEY, CDR2 SVGAGI. CDR3 nucleotide sequence: TGTGCCAGCAGTTACTCGTGGGACCGGGGGGAAAAACTGTTTTTT. Its translation: CASSYSWDRGEKLFF.

This rearrangement joins TRBV4-1 to TRBJ2-5; 7 bases align to TRBD2. Germline lookup yields CDR1 MGHRA and CDR2 YSYEKL. J was trimmed by 4 bases and V by 0 bases; bases with no gene match: 11. The CDR3 sequence is 17 residues long. CDR3 sequence: CASSQEGGQGGTETQYF. The CDR3 DNA reads TGCGCCAGCAGCCAAGAAGGAGGTCAGGGAGGGACAGAGACCCAGTACTTC.

The J gene is TRBJ2-3, the V gene TRBV11-2; D uncertain. Germline V CDR1 and CDR2: SGHAT, FQNNGV. The CDR3 has 15 residues. V was shortened by 4 bases and J by 1 base, with 12 bases between the two germline ends. The CDR3 sequence is CASSSAARGTDTQYF. In nucleotides, the CDR3 is TGTGCCAGCAGCTCGGCGGCCCGGGGCACAGATACGCAGTATTTT.